This T cell receptor beta chain was found in a study of blood T cell repertoires in COVID-19. Study details: The origin of the acute and convalescent COVID-19 samples was the United States, Italy and Spain. Sources were T cells, B-cell-depleted T cells, or PBMCs; the material itself was cDNA or gDNA.

Methods used by the authors: Reference gene primer amplification gave estimated nucleated cell counts. This table comes from immunoSEQ multiplex PCR, and its TCRdb copy is limited to in-frame clones, with some not included. D and trimming come from the DNA, and the V and J calls and clone size come from that table. The sample has 60,000 to 75,000 clones; around 83% are singletons. CDR3 length: 13 amino acids. Germline loops: CDR1 SGHVS, CDR2 FQNEAQ. V dropped 5 bases and J dropped 7; count of bases not matched to a gene: 2. Source material: peripheral blood. The chain is built from TRBV7-8 and TRBJ1-6, with 7 bases that match TRBD1. This TCR came from a human donor in a cohort sampled during active COVID-19. The CDR3 protein is CASSAGQNSPLHF. In DNA form, the CDR3 reads TGTGCCAGCAGCGCGGGACAGAATTCACCCCTCCACTTT.